This T cell receptor (beta chain) was obtained from a study of cytomegalovirus exposure and HLA in healthy donors. Study findings and constraints: DRB1 showed the most TCR associations and HLA-C the fewest in a later analysis, as rates varied by HLA locus.

V shed 0 bases and J shed 3 bases, with 6 bases lying between them. Germline V CDR1 and CDR2: GTSNPN, SVGIG (reference sequence). The CDR3 runs 13 residues. Note on this clone: The antigen remains undetermined.

The PCR employed 60 Vbeta primers together with 13 Jbeta primers. Method: immunoSEQ multiplex PCR; TCRdb's copy keeps in-frame clones and lacks some. This repertoire shows 70,000 to 85,000 clones, 70% to 85% found once; its top ten account for more than 8%. This TCR derives from a man in his forties or fifties in good health and CMV-seropositive. V usage is TRBV30 and J usage is TRBJ1-3; D gene ambiguous. Input material: PBMCs. The CDR3 nucleotides read TGTGCCTGGAGTGTTGGCCGTGGAAACACCATATATTTT. Its protein product is CAWSVGRGNTIYF.